These 20 T cell receptor beta chains were sequenced from one sample in a study of beta chain features in type 1 diabetes. Sequencing targeted expressed TCRB transcripts, as all isolated RNA had been reverse transcribed. The assay was immunoSEQ multiplex PCR, and TCRdb's table has in-frame clones only and misses some. The table records around 150,000 clones, around 8% of them present only once. The sequencing sample was made of central memory CD4+ T cells from blood. These receptors came from a man aged 18 to 29 in good health.

Only a few counts were recorded for this clone. The chain couples TRBV25-1 to TRBJ2-7, with 7 bases matching TRBD1. The CDR3 has 16 residues. J gave up 3 bases and V 4 bases, and 12 bases lay outside the gene matches. CDR1 is MGHDK, CDR2 SYGVNS, per germline. The CDR3 spells CASSVPTGRGNYEQYF. The DNA for the CDR3 is TGTGCCAGCAGTGTCCCGACAGGGCGAGGTAACTACGAGCAGTACTTC.

This chain connects TRBV30 to TRBJ2-2; TRBD2 aligns across 12 bases. CDR3 length equals 15 residues. V trimming: 3 bases; J trimming: 3 bases; junction bases outside the gene matches: 2. Germline-derived CDR1 and CDR2 are GTSNPN and SVGIG (reference sequence). In DNA, the CDR3 is TGTGCCTGGAGGCGACTAGCGGGGGACACCGGGGAGCTGTTTTTT. This translates into CAWRRLAGDTGELFF.

The chain links TRBV7-9 to TRBJ2-7; 7 positions match TRBD1. Trimming cost V 5 bases and J 2 bases; bases outside gene matches: 3. Germline V gene lookup returns CDR1 SEHNR and CDR2 FQNEAQ (reference sequence). CDR3 length: 13 amino acids. The CDR3 bases are TGTGCCAGCAGCCAGGGACAGACCTACGAGCAGTACTTC. It is translated as CASSQGQTYEQYF. The entire variable domain, with the rest obtained from reference TRBV7-9 and TRBJ2-7, is as follows: DTGVSQNPRHKITKRGQNVTFRCDPISEHNRLYWYRQTLGQGPEFLTYFQNEAQLEKSRLLSDRFSAERPKGSFSTLEIQRTEQGDSAMYLCASSQGQTYEQYFGPGTRLTVT.

J is TRBJ2-5 and V is TRBV15, with D tentatively TRBD1 (5 bases). V was shortened by 5 bases and J by 1 base, with 17 bases between the two germline ends. The V gene's germline CDR1 is LNHNV and CDR2 YYDKDF (reference sequence). CDR3 length equals 16 residues. This CDR3 reads CATSPTTVPGQETQYF. The CDR3 region has the DNA TGTGCCACCAGCCCTACGACAGTCCCGGGCCAAGAGACCCAGTACTTC.

There are many counts of this clone. The DNA for the CDR3 is TGCAGCGTAACCGGGACAGGAGGCGATGAGCAGTTCTTC. This sequence encodes CSVTGTGGDEQFF. V gene TRBV29-1 combines with J gene TRBJ2-1, with TRBD1 identical over 8 bases. The CDR3 is 13 residues long. In germline, CDR1 is SQVTM, CDR2 ANQGSEA. Unmatched junction bases numbered 9, after V lost 6 bases and J lost 8 bases.

The V and J genes are TRBV28 and TRBJ2-2; 10 bases match TRBD2. CDR1 and CDR2 (germline): MDHEN, SYDVKM. Trimming took 5 bases from V and 4 from J; bases not matched to a gene: 1. The CDR3 extends over 14 amino acids. The DNA of the CDR3 is TGTGCCAGCAGTACTAGCGGGACCACCGGGGAGCTGTTTTTT. Amino acids: CASSTSGTTGELFF.

This clone has just a few counts. This chain links TRBV10-3 with TRBJ2-3; TRBD1 might be the D (6 bases). Trimming left V 7 bases short and J 5 bases short, with 13 bases between. Looked up from germline, CDR1 is ENHRY and CDR2 is SYGVKD. CDR3 length: 13 amino acids. The CDR3 nucleotides read TGTGCCATCAAAACGGACAGTCAAGATACGCAGTATTTT. This sequence encodes CAIKTDSQDTQYF.

The chain couples TRBV10-3 to TRBJ2-5; 11 bases are a match to TRBD1. The junction had 0 bases not matched to a gene; V was cut back by 2 bases and J by 4 bases. The CDR3 contains 14 residues. CDR1 and CDR2 from the germline V gene are ENHRY and SYGVKD. CDR3 in amino acids: CAISEGTGGETQYF. In DNA form, the CDR3 reads TGTGCCATCAGTGAGGGGACAGGGGGAGAGACCCAGTACTTC.

V usage is TRBV19 and J usage is TRBJ1-1; 7 bases are shared with TRBD1. V was pared by 3 bases and J by 3 bases, with 10 bases of the junction left unmatched. The germline CDR1 and CDR2 sequences are LNHDA and SQIVND (reference sequence). CDR3 length: 16 amino acids. The CDR3 DNA is TGTGCCAGTAGTATGAGAGGGGGCCTGGGCCACACTGAAGCTTTCTTT. Protein product: CASSMRGGLGHTEAFF.

This clone was seen only once. The gene calls are TRBV7-9 and TRBJ2-7; TRBD2 is a possible D gene (5 bases). Germline loops: CDR1 SEHNR, CDR2 FQNEAQ (reference sequence). The CDR3 totals 14 residues. V dropped 1 base and J dropped 7 bases, with 14 bases sitting between them. The CDR3 nucleotides read TGTGCCAGCAGCTTAGAGTTGGGAGTTGGGGAGCAGTACTTC. It codes for CASSLELGVGEQYF.

V gene TRBV5-4 combines with J gene TRBJ1-3; 7 bases are a match to TRBD1. The CDR3 length is 15 residues. From germline, CDR1 is SGHNT and CDR2 YYREEE (reference sequence). The V gene end was trimmed by 3 bases and the J gene end by 0 bases; junction bases not matched to a gene: 3. CDR3 residues: CASSWDSLSGNTIYF. CDR3 nucleotide sequence: TGTGCCAGCAGCTGGGACAGCCTCTCTGGAAACACCATATATTTT.

This clone was recorded a few times. This chain links TRBV18 with TRBJ1-2; 8 bases are shared with TRBD1. Germline V gives CDR1 KGHSH, CDR2 LQKENI. The ends lost 0 bases at V and 5 bases at J; junction bases unmatched: 23. The CDR3 contains 21 residues. Written as DNA, the CDR3 is TGTGCCAGCTCACCACCATTGGGCTCCGGGACAGGTCCCTCCGAGGCATATGGCTACACCTTC. This gives the protein CASSPPLGSGTGPSEAYGYTF. Looking up the rest from reference TRBV18 and TRBJ1-2 gives the full variable domain: NAGVMQNPRHLVRRRGQEARLRCSPMKGHSHVYWYRQLPEEGLKFMVYLQKENIIDESGMPKERFSAEFPKEGPSILRIQQVVRGDSAAYFCASSPPLGSGTGPSEAYGYTFGSGTRLTVV.

This clone showed up many times. The rearrangement joins TRBV29-1 to TRBJ2-6; D might be TRBD1 (5 bases). The V gene's germline CDR1 is SQVTM and CDR2 ANQGSEA. V gave up 7 bases and J gave up 2 bases, with 12 bases separating them. This CDR3 is 14 amino acids long. CDR3 in amino acids: CSATIGAGANVLTF. The DNA of the CDR3 is TGCAGCGCAACCATAGGGGCTGGGGCCAACGTCCTGACTTTC.

This clone came up a few times. V and J are TRBV5-4 and TRBJ2-3; TRBD2 matches 8 bases. This CDR3 is 14 amino acids long. After removal of 4 bases from V and 9 bases from J, the junction contained 10 bases not matched to a gene. CDR1 is SGHNT and CDR2 is YYREEE in the germline V gene (reference sequence). CDR3 protein: CASSILSGETTQYF. In DNA, the CDR3 is TGTGCCAGCAGCATTCTTAGCGGGGAGACAACGCAGTATTTT. The complete variable domain, with remaining parts taken from reference TRBV5-4 and TRBJ2-3, reads ETGVTQSPTHLIKTRGQQVTLRCSSQSGHNTVSWYQQALGQGPQFIFQYYREEENGRGNFPPRFSGLQFPNYSSELNVNALELDDSALYLCASSILSGETTQYFGPGTRLTVL.

In this sample, this clone turned up a few times. In DNA form, the CDR3 reads TGTGCCAGCAGCCAGATCTCAACGAACACTGAAGCTTTCTTT. It yields the protein CASSQISTNTEAFF. V usage is TRBV5-4 and J usage is TRBJ1-1; D is ambiguous. The CDR3 consists of 14 residues. Germline assignment: CDR1 SGHNT and CDR2 YYREEE (reference sequence). V shed 4 bases and J shed 1 base, with 11 bases lying between them.

This clone was seen repeatedly, ten times or more. The chain recombines TRBV28 with TRBJ2-7; D remains ambiguous. The CDR3 is made up of 10 amino acids. With 9 bases removed from V and 3 bases from J, the gap between germline ends came to 6 bases. Germline CDR1 MDHEN, CDR2 SYDVKM. The CDR3 here is CASARYEQYF. CDR3 sequence (DNA): TGTGCCAGTGCGCGCTACGAGCAGTACTTC.

This rearrangement joins TRBV6-5 to TRBJ2-7, with TRBD2 as a possible D gene (6 bases). This CDR3 has 14 residues. V was clipped by 0 bases and J by 5 bases, with 11 bases between them. CDR1 MNHEY and CDR2 SVGAGI come from the germline V gene. The DNA for the CDR3 is TGTGCCAGCAGTTACTCCTGGGGGAGGAACGAGCAGTACTTC. It translates to CASSYSWGRNEQYF.

This clone was seen a handful of times. It may be a read error: a sequence one base away is much more abundant. The V gene is TRBV7-9, the J gene TRBJ1-1; D might be TRBD1 (6 bases). The CDR3 sequence is 13 residues long. CDR1 is SEHNR, CDR2 FQNEAQ, per germline (reference sequence). The V gene lost 5 bases and the J gene lost 1 base, with 8 bases spanning the gap. The CDR3 is CASSAQGNTEAFF. The CDR3 DNA reads TGTGCCAGCAGCGCACAGGGGAACACTGAAGCTTTCTTT.

This clone was picked up a small number of times. The rearrangement uses TRBV7-7 and TRBJ2-5; 7 bases align to TRBD1. V trimming: 5 bases; J trimming: 0 bases; junction bases outside the gene matches: 3. CDR3 length: 14 residues. CDR1 SSHAT and CDR2 FNYEAQ come from the germline V gene (reference sequence). CDR3 in amino acids: CASSLGQDQETQYF. In DNA, the CDR3 is TGTGCCAGCAGCCTCGGACAGGACCAAGAGACCCAGTACTTC. The full variable domain, in which reference TRBV7-7 and TRBJ2-5 provide the parts outside the CDR3, is GAGVSQSPRYKVTKRGQDVTLRCDPISSHATLYWYQQALGQGPEFLTYFNYEAQPDKSGLPSDRFSAERPEGSISTLTIQRTEQRDSAMYRCASSLGQDQETQYFGPGTRLLVL.

Many counts were recorded for this clone. The V gene is TRBV28, the J gene TRBJ1-1; D is perhaps TRBD1 (5 bases). The CDR3 loop spans 15 amino acids. Trimming stripped 3 bases from V and 0 bases from J, with 11 bases between. Germline V gene lookup returns CDR1 MDHEN and CDR2 SYDVKM. The CDR3 DNA follows: TGTGCCAGCAGTTTTCCGGCAGGGATGAACACTGAAGCTTTCTTT. It yields the protein CASSFPAGMNTEAFF.